This TCR beta chain comes out of a study of cytomegalovirus exposure and HLA in healthy donors. The CDR3 sequence is 17 residues long. CDR1 SNHLY and CDR2 FYNNEI come from the germline V gene. Trimming took 2 bases from V and 2 from J, leaving 17 bases between them. PCR employed 60 Vbeta and 13 Jbeta primers. Some clones are missing from TCRdb's copy, which holds only in-frame ones; the method was immunoSEQ multiplex PCR. The sample has around 150,000 clones; less than 9.5% are singletons. This sequence was found in a male donor in good health and CMV-seronegative. The sequenced sample consisted of PBMCs. The chain joins TRBV2 to TRBJ2-3; D gene uncertain. The CDR3 DNA reads TGTGCCAGCAGTGAATTCGAGAGACTCCTCATCACAGATACGCAGTATTTT. Residues: CASSEFERLLITDTQYF.